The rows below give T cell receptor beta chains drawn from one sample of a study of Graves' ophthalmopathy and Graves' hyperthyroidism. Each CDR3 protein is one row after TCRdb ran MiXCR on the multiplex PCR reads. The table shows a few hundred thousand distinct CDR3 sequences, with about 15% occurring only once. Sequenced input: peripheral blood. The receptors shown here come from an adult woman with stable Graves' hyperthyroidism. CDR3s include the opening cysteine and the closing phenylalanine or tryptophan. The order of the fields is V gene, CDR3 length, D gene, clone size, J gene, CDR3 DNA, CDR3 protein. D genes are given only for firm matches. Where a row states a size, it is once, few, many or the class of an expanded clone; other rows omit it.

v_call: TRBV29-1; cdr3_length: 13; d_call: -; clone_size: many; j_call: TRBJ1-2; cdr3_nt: TGCAGTGCCTCGACAGGCAGCGGCTATGGCTACACCTTC; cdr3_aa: CSASTGSGYGYTF
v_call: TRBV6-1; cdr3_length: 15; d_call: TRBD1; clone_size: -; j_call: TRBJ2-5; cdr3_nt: TGTGCCAGCAGTGAGGACAGGGGGCCCGTTGGGACCCAGTACTTC; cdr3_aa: CASSEDRGPVGTQYF
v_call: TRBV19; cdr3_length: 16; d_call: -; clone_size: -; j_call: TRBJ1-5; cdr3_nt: TGTGCCAGTAGTATATTTTATCGCAGCAGCAATCAGCCCCAGCATTTT; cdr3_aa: CASSIFYRSSNQPQHF
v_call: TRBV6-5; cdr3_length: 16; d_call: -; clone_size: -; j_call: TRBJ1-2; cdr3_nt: TGTGCCAGCAGTTTCGTCGGCAGGCAGTACTCTTATGGCTACACCTTC; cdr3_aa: CASSFVGRQYSYGYTF
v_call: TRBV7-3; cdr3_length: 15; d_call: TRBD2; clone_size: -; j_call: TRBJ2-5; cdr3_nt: TGTGCCAGCAGCAAGAGCTGGGGGGGGCAAGAGACCCAGTACTTC; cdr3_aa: CASSKSWGGQETQYF
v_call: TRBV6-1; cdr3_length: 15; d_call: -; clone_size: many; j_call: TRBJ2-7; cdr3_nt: TGTGCCAGCAGTGACGGGACCTATAGCTCCTACGAGCAGTACTTC; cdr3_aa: CASSDGTYSSYEQYF
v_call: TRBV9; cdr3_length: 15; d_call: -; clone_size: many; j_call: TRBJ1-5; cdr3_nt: TGTGCCAGCTCCGGGGGGGCAGCAGGTAATCAGCCCCAGCATTTT; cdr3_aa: CASSGGAAGNQPQHF
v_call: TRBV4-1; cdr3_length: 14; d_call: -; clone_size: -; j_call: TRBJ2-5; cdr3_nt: TGCGCCAGCAGCCAAGACCCCAGGGGAGAGACCCAGTACTTC; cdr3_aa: CASSQDPRGETQYF
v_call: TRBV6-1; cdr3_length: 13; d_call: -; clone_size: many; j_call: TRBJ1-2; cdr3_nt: TGTGCCAGCAGTGAAGTAGGCGTCAATGGCTACACCTTC; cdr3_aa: CASSEVGVNGYTF
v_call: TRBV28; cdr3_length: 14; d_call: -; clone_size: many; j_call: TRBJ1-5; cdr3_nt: TGTGCCAGCAGAATAAGGGACGGCAATCAGCCCCAGCATTTT; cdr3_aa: CASRIRDGNQPQHF
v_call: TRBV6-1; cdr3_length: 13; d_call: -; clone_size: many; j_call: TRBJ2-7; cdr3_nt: TGTGCCAGCAGTGACCAGGACGGTTACGAGCAGTACTTC; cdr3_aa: CASSDQDGYEQYF
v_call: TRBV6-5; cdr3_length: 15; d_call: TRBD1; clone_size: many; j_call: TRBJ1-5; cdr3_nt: TGTGCCAGCAAACAGGGGGTGATCGGCAATCAGCCCCAGCATTTT; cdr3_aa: CASKQGVIGNQPQHF
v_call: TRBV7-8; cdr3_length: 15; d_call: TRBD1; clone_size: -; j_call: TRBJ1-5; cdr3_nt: TGTGCCAGCAGCCAGACAGGGGGCTTCAATCAGCCCCAGCATTTT; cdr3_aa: CASSQTGGFNQPQHF
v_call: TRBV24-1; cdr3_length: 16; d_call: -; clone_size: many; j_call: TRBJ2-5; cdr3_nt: TGTGCCACCAGTGACCCACTTGGGGGGTCACAAGAGACCCAGTACTTC; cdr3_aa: CATSDPLGGSQETQYF
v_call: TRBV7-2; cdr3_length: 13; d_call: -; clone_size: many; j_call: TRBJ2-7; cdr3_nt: TGTGCCAGCAGCTTAAATTCTGGCGGAGAGCAGTACTTC; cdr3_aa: CASSLNSGGEQYF
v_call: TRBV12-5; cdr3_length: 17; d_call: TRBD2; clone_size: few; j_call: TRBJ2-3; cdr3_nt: TGTGCTAGTGGTTTCACTAATATAGCGGGGCCCCCAGATACGCAGTATTTT; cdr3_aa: CASGFTNIAGPPDTQYF
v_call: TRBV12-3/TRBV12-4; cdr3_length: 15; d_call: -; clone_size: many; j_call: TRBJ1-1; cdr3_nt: TGTGCCAGCAGTTTACGTATGGGGCCAAACACTGAAGCTTTCTTT; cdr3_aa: CASSLRMGPNTEAFF
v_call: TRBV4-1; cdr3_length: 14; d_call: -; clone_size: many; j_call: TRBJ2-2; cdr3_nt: TGCGCCAGCAGCCAACAGGGAAGGACCGGGGAGCTGTTTTTT; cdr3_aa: CASSQQGRTGELFF
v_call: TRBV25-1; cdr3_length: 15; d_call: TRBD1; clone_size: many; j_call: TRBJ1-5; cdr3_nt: TGTGCCTCTAGCGAGGGGGCCACCCCCAATCAGCCCCAGCATTTT; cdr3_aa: CASSEGATPNQPQHF
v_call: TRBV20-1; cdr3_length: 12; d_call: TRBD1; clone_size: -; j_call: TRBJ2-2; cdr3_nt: TGCAGTTCCGCAGGGGGCCCCGGGGAGCTGTTTTTT; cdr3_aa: CSSAGGPGELFF
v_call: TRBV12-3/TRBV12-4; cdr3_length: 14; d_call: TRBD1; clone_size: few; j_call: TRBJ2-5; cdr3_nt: TGTGCCAGCAGTTCTGGGACAGGGGTAGAGACCCAGTACTTC; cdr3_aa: CASSSGTGVETQYF
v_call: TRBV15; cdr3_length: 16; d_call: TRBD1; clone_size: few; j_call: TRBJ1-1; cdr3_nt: TGTGCCACCAGCAGGACCCGGACAGGGGGAAAGACTGAAGCTTTCTTT; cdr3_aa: CATSRTRTGGKTEAFF
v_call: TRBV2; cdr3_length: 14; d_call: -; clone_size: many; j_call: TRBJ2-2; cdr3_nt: TGTGCCAGCAGAGCCCGACAGAACACCGGGGAGCTGTTTTTT; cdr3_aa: CASRARQNTGELFF
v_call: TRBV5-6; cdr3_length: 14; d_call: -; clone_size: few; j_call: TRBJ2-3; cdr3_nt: TGTGCCAGCAGCCAGGTGGAAGGTACAGATACGCAGTATTTT; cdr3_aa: CASSQVEGTDTQYF
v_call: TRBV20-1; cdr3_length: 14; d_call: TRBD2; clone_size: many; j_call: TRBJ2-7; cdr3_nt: TGCAGTGCTAGCATAGCGGGAGAGCCCTACGAGCAGTACTTC; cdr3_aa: CSASIAGEPYEQYF
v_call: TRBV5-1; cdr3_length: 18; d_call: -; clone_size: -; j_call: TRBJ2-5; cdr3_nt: TGCGCCAGCAGCTTGGTGCGGTGTCTTGGAAGGATCCAAGAGACCCAGTACTTC; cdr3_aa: CASSLVRCLGRIQETQYF
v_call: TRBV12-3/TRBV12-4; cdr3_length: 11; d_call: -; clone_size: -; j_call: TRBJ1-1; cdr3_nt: TGTGCCAGCAGTTTCGGGGTAGGGGCTTTCTTT; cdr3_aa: CASSFGVGAFF
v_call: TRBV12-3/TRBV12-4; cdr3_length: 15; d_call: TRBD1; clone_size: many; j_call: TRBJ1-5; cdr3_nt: TGTGCCAGCAGTCCTGGGACAGGGATTAATCAGCCCCAGCATTTT; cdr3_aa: CASSPGTGINQPQHF
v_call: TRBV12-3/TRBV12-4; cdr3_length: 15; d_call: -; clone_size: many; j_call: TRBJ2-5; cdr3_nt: TGTGCCAGCAGTTTCATTCCGGATCCCGTGGAGACCCAGTACTTC; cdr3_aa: CASSFIPDPVETQYF
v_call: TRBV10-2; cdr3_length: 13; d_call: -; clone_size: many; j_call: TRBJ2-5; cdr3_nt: TGCGCCAGCGGACCCCGGGACCTCGAACCCCAGTACTTC; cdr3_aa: CASGPRDLEPQYF
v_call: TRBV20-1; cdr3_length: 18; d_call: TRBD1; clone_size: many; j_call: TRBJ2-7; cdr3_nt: TGCAGTGCTAGAGGAATATCGGGACAGGGCCTATTTACCTACGAGCAGTACTTC; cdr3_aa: CSARGISGQGLFTYEQYF
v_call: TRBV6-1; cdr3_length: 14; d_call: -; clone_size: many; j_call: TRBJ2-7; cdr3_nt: TGTGCCAGCAGTGGAGGGCCCAGCTCCTACGAGCAGTACTTC; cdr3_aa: CASSGGPSSYEQYF
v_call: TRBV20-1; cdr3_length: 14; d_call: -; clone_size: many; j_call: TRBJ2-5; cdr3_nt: TGCAGTGCTAGAGATCTGGGCAGCCAAGAGACCCAGTACTTC; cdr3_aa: CSARDLGSQETQYF
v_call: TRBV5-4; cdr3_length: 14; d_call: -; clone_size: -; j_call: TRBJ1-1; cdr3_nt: TGTGCCAGCAGCCTCGGGACAAAGAACACTGAAGCTTTCTTT; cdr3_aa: CASSLGTKNTEAFF
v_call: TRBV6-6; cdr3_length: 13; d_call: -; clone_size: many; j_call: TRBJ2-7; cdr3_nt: TGTGCCAGCAATAGGAACGGACCTTACGAGCAGTACTTC; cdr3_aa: CASNRNGPYEQYF
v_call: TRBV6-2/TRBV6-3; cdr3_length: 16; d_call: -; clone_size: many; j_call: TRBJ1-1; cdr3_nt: TGTGCCAGCAGTTACCCGACCGGGGACATGAACACTGAAGCTTTCTTT; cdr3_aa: CASSYPTGDMNTEAFF
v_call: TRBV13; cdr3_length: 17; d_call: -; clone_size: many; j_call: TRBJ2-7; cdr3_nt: TGTGCCAGCAGCTTAGTAGGTCTCCAGGGAGCTTCCTACGAGCAGTACTTC; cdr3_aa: CASSLVGLQGASYEQYF
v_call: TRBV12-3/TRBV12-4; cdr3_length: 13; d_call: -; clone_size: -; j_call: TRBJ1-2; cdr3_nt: TGTGCCAGCAGTTTAGCGGACGGTAGGGGCTACACCTTC; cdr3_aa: CASSLADGRGYTF
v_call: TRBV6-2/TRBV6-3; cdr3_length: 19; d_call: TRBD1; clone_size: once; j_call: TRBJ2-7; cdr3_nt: TGTGCCAGCAGTTACTCCACGGGGACAGGACGACCTCCTGCCTACGAGCAGTACTTC; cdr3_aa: CASSYSTGTGRPPAYEQYF
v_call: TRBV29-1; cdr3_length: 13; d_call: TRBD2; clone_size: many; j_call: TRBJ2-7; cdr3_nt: TGCAGCGTTGACGCAGCGGGAGGGGGTGAGCAGTACTTC; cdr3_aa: CSVDAAGGGEQYF
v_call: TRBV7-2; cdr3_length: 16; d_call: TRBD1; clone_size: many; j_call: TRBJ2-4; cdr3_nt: TGTGCCAGCAGCCCCTGGACAGGGAGAGCCAAAAACATTCAGTACTTC; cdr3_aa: CASSPWTGRAKNIQYF
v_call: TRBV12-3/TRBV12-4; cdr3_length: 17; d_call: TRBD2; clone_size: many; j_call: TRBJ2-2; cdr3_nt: TGTGCCAGCAGTCAACAGGAGCCTAGCGGCACTACCGGGGAGCTGTTTTTT; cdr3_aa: CASSQQEPSGTTGELFF
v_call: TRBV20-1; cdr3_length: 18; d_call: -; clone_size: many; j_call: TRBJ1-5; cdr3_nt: TGCAGTGCTAGACCCACCTTTGCAGGGGAGCTTAGCAATCAGCCCCAGCATTTT; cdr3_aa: CSARPTFAGELSNQPQHF
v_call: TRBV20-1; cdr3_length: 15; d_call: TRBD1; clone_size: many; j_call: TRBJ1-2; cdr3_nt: TGCAGTGCTAGAGATGGGACAGGGAACAACTATGGCTACACCTTC; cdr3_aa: CSARDGTGNNYGYTF
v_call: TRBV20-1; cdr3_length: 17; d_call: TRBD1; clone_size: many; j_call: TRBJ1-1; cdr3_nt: TGCAGTGCTAGAGATCGGTTAGGGGGCCGCTCGAACACTGAAGCTTTCTTT; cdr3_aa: CSARDRLGGRSNTEAFF
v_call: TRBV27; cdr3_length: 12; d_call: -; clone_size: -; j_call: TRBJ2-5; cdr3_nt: TGTGCCAGCAGTAATTGGGTGGGGACCCAGTACTTC; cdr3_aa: CASSNWVGTQYF
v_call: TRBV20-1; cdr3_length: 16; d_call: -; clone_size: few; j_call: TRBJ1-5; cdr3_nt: TGCAGTGCTAGAGATAGAACAGAGCATAGCAATCAGCCCCAGCATTTT; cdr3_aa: CSARDRTEHSNQPQHF
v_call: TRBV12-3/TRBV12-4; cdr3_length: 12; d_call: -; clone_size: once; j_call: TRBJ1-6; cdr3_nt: TGTGCCAGCAGACAACAGGGATCACCCCTCCACTTT; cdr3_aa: CASRQQGSPLHF
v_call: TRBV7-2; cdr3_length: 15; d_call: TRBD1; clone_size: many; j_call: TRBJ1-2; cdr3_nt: TGTGCCAGCAGCTTAGGACAGGGGGGCTACTATGGCTACACCTTC; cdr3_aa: CASSLGQGGYYGYTF
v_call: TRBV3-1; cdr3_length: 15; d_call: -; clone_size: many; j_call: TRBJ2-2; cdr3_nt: TGTGCCAGCATGTTCGGAAGCGGAAACACCGGGGAGCTGTTTTTT; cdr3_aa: CASMFGSGNTGELFF
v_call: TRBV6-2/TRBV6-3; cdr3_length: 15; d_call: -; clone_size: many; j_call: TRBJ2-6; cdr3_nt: TGTGCCAGCAGCGGACAGACCTCTGGGGCCAACGTCCTGACTTTC; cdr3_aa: CASSGQTSGANVLTF
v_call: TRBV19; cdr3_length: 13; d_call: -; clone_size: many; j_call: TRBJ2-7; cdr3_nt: TGTGCCAGTAGTATAACTAGGGAATACGAGCAGTACTTC; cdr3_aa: CASSITREYEQYF
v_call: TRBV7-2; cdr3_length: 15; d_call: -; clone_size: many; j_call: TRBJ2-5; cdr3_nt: TGTGCCAGCAGCTGGGCCCGGGACAACCAAGAGACCCAGTACTTC; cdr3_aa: CASSWARDNQETQYF
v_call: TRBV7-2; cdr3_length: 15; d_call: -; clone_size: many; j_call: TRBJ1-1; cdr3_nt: TGTGCCAGCAGCCCGAAAGGGGTACGGACAACTGAAGCTTTCTTT; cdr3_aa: CASSPKGVRTTEAFF
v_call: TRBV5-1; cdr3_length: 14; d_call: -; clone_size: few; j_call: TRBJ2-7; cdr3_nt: TGCGCCAGCAGCTTGGGGGCTCAAAATTACGAGCAGTACTTC; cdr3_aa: CASSLGAQNYEQYF